The 4 T cell receptor beta chains reported below all come from one sample, sequenced in a study of cytomegalovirus exposure and HLA in healthy donors. It was with 60 Vbeta and 13 Jbeta primers that the PCR ran. Some clones are missing from TCRdb's copy, which holds only in-frame ones; the method was immunoSEQ multiplex PCR. The table includes about 150,000 clones, around 80% detected once. What was sequenced was PBMCs. The receptor set was obtained from a male donor in good health and CMV-seronegative.

This clone was seen more than once but under ten times. The V call is TRBV6-5, the J call TRBJ2-2; a weak D match, TRBD2 (6 bases). This CDR3 comprises 12 residues. CDR1 and CDR2 from the germline V gene are MNHEY and SVGAGI. Trimming cost V 8 bases and J 5 bases, with 9 bases left between them. CDR3 loop: CASGGRTGELFF. CDR3 coding DNA: TGTGCCAGCGGGGGGAGGACCGGGGAGCTGTTTTTT.

The chain is built from TRBV25-1 and TRBJ2-2; 8 positions agree with TRBD2. V shed 7 bases and J 5 bases; nucleotides not matched to a gene: 6. Germline V gene data show CDR1 as MGHDK and CDR2 as SYGVNS. The CDR3 extends over 14 amino acids. For the CDR3, the DNA is TGTGCCAGCACCGGGGGGGCCGAGACCGGGGAGCTGTTTTTT. Encoded protein: CASTGGAETGELFF. Drawing the rest from reference TRBV25-1 and TRBJ2-2, the complete variable domain is EADIYQTPRYLVIGTGKKITLECSQTMGHDKMYWYQQDPGMELHLIHYSYGVNSTEKGDLSSESTVSRIRTEHFPLTLESARPSHTSQYLCASTGGAETGELFFGEGSRLTVL.

This chain links TRBV6-1 with TRBJ2-1; 12 bases match TRBD2. V trimming: 2 bases; J trimming: 6 bases; junction bases outside the gene matches: 8. Germline-derived CDR1 and CDR2 are MNHNS and SASEGT. The CDR3 runs to 17 residues. The CDR3 sequence is CASSEFYQLAGGNEQFF. CDR3 DNA sequence: TGTGCCAGCAGTGAATTTTATCAACTAGCGGGGGGCAATGAGCAGTTCTTC.

This clone was found once. V gene TRBV9 combines with J gene TRBJ2-3, with no clear D. The CDR3 is made up of 14 amino acids. Germline V lookup: CDR1 SGDLS, CDR2 YYNGEE. V was cut by 3 bases and J by 2 bases, with 10 bases left in between. CDR3 protein: CASSALRFTDTQYF. In DNA, the CDR3 is TGTGCCAGCAGCGCCCTCAGATTCACAGATACGCAGTATTTT.